Below are 4 T cell receptor beta chains sequenced from a single sample in a study of blood T cell repertoires in COVID-19. Sequenced by immunoSEQ multiplex PCR; TCRdb stores in-frame clones only, minus some. There are 150,000 to 200,000 clones in the sample; more than 75% occur only once, and 1.2% lies in the top ten. The sequencing sample was made of PBMCs or T cells enriched from blood (not recorded which). Receptors originate from a human donor with acute COVID-19. The donor label of this sample is uncertain.

The chain links TRBV2 to TRBJ1-2; no clear D. This CDR3 is 16 amino acids long. In germline, CDR1 is SNHLY, CDR2 FYNNEI. The V end lost 8 bases, the J end lost 1 base, and 20 bases lay between the germline ends. CDR3 sequence: CASRPRLYEVNYGYTF. For the CDR3, the DNA is TGTGCCAGCCGGCCGAGGCTATATGAGGTTAACTATGGCTACACCTTC. The full variable domain, in which reference TRBV2 and TRBJ1-2 provide the parts outside the CDR3, is EPEVTQTPSHQVTQMGQEVILRCVPISNHLYFYWYRQILGQKVEFLVSFYNNEISEKSEIFDDQFSVERPDGSNFTLKIRSTKLEDSAMYFCASRPRLYEVNYGYTFGSGTRLTVV.

The chain joins TRBV7-3 to TRBJ2-3; TRBD2 matches at 11 bases. The CDR3 is 17 residues long. Trimming cost V 5 bases and J 0 bases; bases outside gene matches: 7. Germline-derived CDR1 and CDR2 are SGHTA and FQGTGA. CDR3 nucleotide sequence: TGTGCCAGCAGCACTAGCGGGGGACCTTCTAGCACAGATACGCAGTATTTT. Amino acid sequence: CASSTSGGPSSTDTQYF.

This chain connects TRBV7-2 to TRBJ2-7; a possible D gene is TRBD2 (6 bases). Per germline, CDR1 SGHTA and CDR2 FQGNSA. The CDR3 has 15 residues. Trimming pared 4 bases from V and 3 bases from J, leaving 16 bases between. This CDR3 is CASSSHQLALYEQYF. For the CDR3, the DNA is TGTGCCAGCAGCTCCCACCAACTAGCCCTCTACGAGCAGTACTTC.

The V gene is TRBV4-1, the J gene TRBJ1-2, with unresolved D. CDR1 MGHRA and CDR2 YSYEKL come from the germline V gene. The CDR3 consists of 14 residues. Trimming stripped 2 bases from V and 2 bases from J, with 9 bases between. As DNA, the CDR3 is TGCGCCAGCAGCCAATCTTTCGGGAACTATGGCTACACCTTC. This encodes CASSQSFGNYGYTF.